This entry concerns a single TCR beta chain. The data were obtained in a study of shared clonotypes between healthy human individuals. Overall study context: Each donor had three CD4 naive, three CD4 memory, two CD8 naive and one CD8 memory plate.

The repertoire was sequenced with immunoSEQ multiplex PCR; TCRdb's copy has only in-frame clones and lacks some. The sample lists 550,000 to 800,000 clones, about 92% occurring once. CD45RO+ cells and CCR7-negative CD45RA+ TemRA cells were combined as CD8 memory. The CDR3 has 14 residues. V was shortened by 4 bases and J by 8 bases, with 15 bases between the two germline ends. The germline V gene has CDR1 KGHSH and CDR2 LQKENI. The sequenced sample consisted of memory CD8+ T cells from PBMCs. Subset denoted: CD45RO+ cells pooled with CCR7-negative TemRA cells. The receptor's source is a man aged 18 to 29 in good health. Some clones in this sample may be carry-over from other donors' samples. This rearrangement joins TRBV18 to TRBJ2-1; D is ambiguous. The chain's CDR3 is CASSLGRTAYEQFF. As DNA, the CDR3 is TGTGCCAGCTCACTAGGCAGGACCGCGTATGAGCAGTTCTTC.